These 24 T cell receptor beta chains came from one sample sequenced in a study of post-analysis software for immune sequencing data. Findings and caveats of the study: TRBV5-6, TRBV5-1 and TRBV20-1 were among roughly five TRBV segments more frequent in patients than controls.

Unique molecular identifiers were carried by the TCR beta cDNA libraries. MiXCR, run by TCRdb on the PCR reads, gives a single entry per CDR3 protein. The table includes 750,000 to 900,000 distinct CDR3 sequences, 46% detected once. Their cognate antigens are unknown. The material sequenced was blood. All receptors derive from a girl aged 5-17 years with multiple sclerosis.

This chain joins TRBV12-3 or TRBV12-4 and TRBJ2-1, with TRBD1 matching 7 bases. The CDR3 covers 17 residues. The V segment lost 4 bases and the J segment 7 bases; nucleotides outside the gene matches: 16. The CDR3 DNA sequence: TGTGCCAGCAGTTCTCGGACAGGAGACCTACTGGGGAATGAGCAGTTCTTC. Amino acid sequence: CASSSRTGDLLGNEQFF.

This clonotype was detected only a few times. The V and J genes are TRBV20-1 and TRBJ2-7; 9 bases match TRBD2. This CDR3 has 14 amino acids. Germline V lookup: CDR1 DFQATT, CDR2 SNEGSKA (reference sequence). Germline trimming cut 2 bases from V and 5 bases from J; bases unmatched to any gene: 7. The CDR3 coding sequence is TGCAGTGCTAGATTCAGCGGGAGGTTGAACGAGCAGTACTTC. This translates into CSARFSGRLNEQYF.

This clonotype was observed a few times. The chain uses TRBV10-3 and TRBJ2-7; TRBD1 matches 7 bases. CDR3 length equals 16 residues. Germline loops: CDR1 ENHRY, CDR2 SYGVKD. Trimming removed 2 bases from V and 3 bases from J; junction bases left unmatched: 10. CDR3 region: CAISEKTTTGLYEQYF. The CDR3 coding sequence is TGTGCCATCAGTGAGAAAACTACGACAGGGCTCTACGAGCAGTACTTC.

J is TRBJ2-7 and V is TRBV29-1; D might be TRBD1 or TRBD2, each matching 5 bases. CDR1 and CDR2 (germline): SQVTM, ANQGSEA. V dropped 1 base and J dropped 8 bases, with 15 bases sitting between them. The CDR3 length is 13 residues. As DNA, the CDR3 is TGCAGCGTTGAAGGGCAAACCCCGGGGCAGCAGTACTTC. Amino acids: CSVEGQTPGQQYF.

The gene calls are TRBV9 and TRBJ2-7, with 14 bases identical to TRBD2. V shed 4 bases and J 3 bases; nucleotides not matched to a gene: 3. Germline V gene lookup returns CDR1 SGDLS and CDR2 YYNGEE. The CDR3 covers 15 residues. The CDR3 sequence: CASSKGTSGSYEQYF. Here the CDR3 DNA reads TGTGCCAGCAGCAAAGGGACTAGCGGGAGCTACGAGCAGTACTTC.

The V gene is TRBV24-1, the J gene TRBJ2-3; 10 bases are a match to TRBD1. Trimming at V came to 4 bases and at J to 2 bases, leaving 5 bases not matched to a gene. Germline CDR1 KGHDR, CDR2 SFDVKD. The CDR3 spans 16 residues. CDR3 DNA: TGTGCCACCAGTGACGCCGGGACAGGGGACACAGATACGCAGTATTTT. Translation gives CATSDAGTGDTDTQYF.

The chain uses TRBV6-6 and TRBJ1-2, with D uncertain. This CDR3 is built from 11 residues. Germline V lookup: CDR1 MNHNY, CDR2 SVGAGI (reference sequence). Trimming cost V 7 bases and J 7 bases, with 10 bases left between them. The CDR3 protein is CASTQEAGYTF. CDR3 bases: TGTGCCAGCACCCAGGAAGCTGGCTACACCTTC.

To note about this clonotype: A read error may account for a junction end that differs from germline. CDR3 coding DNA: TGTGCCAGCAGGGACTTTAGGGGCAATGAGCAGTTCTTC. This codes for CASRDFRGNEQFF. The chain joins TRBV6-4 to TRBJ2-1, with D perhaps assigned TRBD1 or TRBD2 (5 bases each). Germline CDR1 MRHNA, CDR2 SNTAGT. The CDR3 is 13 amino acids.

The chain has TRBV29-1 and TRBJ2-1; 12 bases are a match to TRBD2. Germline V gene data show CDR1 as SQVTM and CDR2 as ANQGSEA. J gave up 2 bases and V 1 base, and 3 bases lay outside the gene matches. The CDR3 has 16 residues. CDR3 DNA: TGCAGCGTTGAAGGGACTAGCGGGAAGGCCTACAATGAGCAGTTCTTC. Amino acids: CSVEGTSGKAYNEQFF.

This chain connects TRBV27 to TRBJ2-5, with TRBD2 as a possible D gene (6 bases). The germline gives CDR1 MNHEY, CDR2 SMNVEV (reference sequence). Deletions cut 0 bases from V and 2 bases from J, with 13 bases between. The CDR3 covers 16 residues. The CDR3 sequence is CASSLSMREVQETQYF. The CDR3 region has the DNA TGTGCCAGCAGTTTATCGATGCGGGAAGTACAAGAGACCCAGTACTTC.

The chain joins TRBV7-3 to TRBJ2-7, with TRBD1 identical over 8 bases. The CDR3 has 18 amino acids. Germline V gene data show CDR1 as SGHTA and CDR2 as FQGTGA. V lost 1 base and J lost 2; bases outside the gene matches: 13. DNA of the CDR3: TGTGCCAGCAGCTTAAATTTCGGACAGGGATGGGGCCCCTACGAGCAGTACTTC. Its protein is CASSLNFGQGWGPYEQYF.

At least ten counts were recorded for this clonotype. This chain uses TRBV7-9 with TRBJ2-7; 7 nucleotides align to TRBD1. This CDR3 has 14 amino acids. CDR1 and CDR2 from the germline V gene are SEHNR and FQNEAQ (reference sequence). The V segment lost 6 bases and the J segment 2 bases; nucleotides outside the gene matches: 7. CDR3 residues: CASSPRTGTYEQYF. CDR3 in DNA: TGTGCCAGCAGTCCTCGGACAGGAACCTACGAGCAGTACTTC.

The chain employs TRBV2 and TRBJ2-5; TRBD1 aligns across 9 bases. The CDR3 consists of 15 residues. Unmatched junction bases numbered 9, after V lost 6 bases and J lost 4 bases. Per the germline V gene, CDR1 is SNHLY and CDR2 is FYNNEI. The CDR3 is CASSDRGSSRETQYF. CDR3 DNA sequence: TGTGCCAGCAGCGACAGGGGGTCGAGCCGAGAGACCCAGTACTTC.

In its sample, this clonotype ranks as medium-sized. The rearrangement links TRBV11-2 to TRBJ2-5, with 7 positions matching TRBD1. V trimming: 3 bases; J trimming: 3 bases; junction bases outside the gene matches: 1. Germline values: CDR1 SGHAT, CDR2 FQNNGV. The CDR3 consists of 13 residues. CDR3 region: CASSFGTEETQYF. The DNA of the CDR3 is TGTGCCAGCAGCTTCGGGACAGAAGAGACCCAGTACTTC.

V is TRBV27 and J is TRBJ1-2; TRBD1 aligns across 8 bases. With V trimmed by 4 bases and J by 5 bases, 9 bases remained unmatched. Germline CDR1 MNHEY, CDR2 SMNVEV (reference sequence). The CDR3 has 15 amino acids. The DNA for the CDR3 is TGTGCCAGCAGTTCGTACCTGGGACAGGCATATGGCTACACCTTC. This translates into CASSSYLGQAYGYTF.

This clonotype was observed a handful of times. The chain links TRBV27 to TRBJ2-3; D is unclear. CDR3 length: 17 amino acids. The germline V gene encodes CDR1 MNHEY and CDR2 SMNVEV (reference sequence). V was shortened by 4 bases and J by 1 base, with 18 bases between the two germline ends. CDR3 DNA: TGTGCCAGCAGTTATAGGGCCTTAGCCGCGGGCACAGATACGCAGTATTTT. Translation: CASSYRALAAGTDTQYF.

J is TRBJ2-3 and V is TRBV12-3 or TRBV12-4; D uncertain. V was clipped by 8 bases and J by 4 bases, with 7 bases between them. The CDR3 contains 11 residues. CDR3: CASGPSDTQYF. The CDR3 DNA reads as TGTGCCAGCGGTCCGTCAGATACGCAGTATTTT.

The V and J genes are TRBV20-1 and TRBJ2-7; 7 bases are a match to TRBD2. The V segment lost 3 bases and the J segment 1 base; nucleotides outside the gene matches: 12. Germline-derived CDR1 and CDR2 are DFQATT and SNEGSKA (reference sequence). The CDR3 is 16 amino acids. This chain's CDR3 is CSASALMAGESYEQYF. DNA for the CDR3: TGCAGTGCTAGCGCCCTTATGGCGGGAGAATCCTACGAGCAGTACTTC.

This clonotype was counted a single time. This rearrangement joins TRBV7-2 to TRBJ2-2, with no clear D. The CDR3 sequence is 12 residues long. The V gene's germline CDR1 is SGHTA and CDR2 FQGNSA. Trimming took off 3 bases at V and 6 bases at J, with 5 bases between the two ends. CDR3 DNA sequence: TGTGCCAGCAGCTTCTTGGCCGGGGAGCTGTTTTTT. This encodes CASSFLAGELFF.

In this sample, this clonotype turned up many times. The rearrangement uses TRBV12-3 or TRBV12-4 and TRBJ2-6; D ambiguous. Trimming left V 2 bases short and J 2 bases short, with 7 bases between. There are 15 residues in the CDR3. CDR3 sequence: CASSLHGAGANVLTF. For the CDR3, the DNA is TGTGCCAGCAGTTTACACGGAGCTGGGGCCAACGTCCTGACTTTC.

V is TRBV5-1 and J is TRBJ2-1; 7 positions agree with TRBD2. The V and J ends lost 0 bases and 2 bases, in that order; junction bases with no gene match: 5. This CDR3 is built from 16 residues. Germline CDR1 is SGHRS and CDR2 is YFSETQ. The CDR3, as DNA: TGCGCCAGCAGCTTGGACCTAGCGGCAGCCTACAATGAGCAGTTCTTC. It codes for CASSLDLAAAYNEQFF.

A few counts support this clonotype. The gene calls are TRBV7-3 and TRBJ2-1; D is undetermined. From germline, CDR1 is SGHTA and CDR2 FQGTGA. This CDR3 has 15 amino acids. Trimming took off 2 bases at V and 4 bases at J, with 12 bases between the two ends. The CDR3 DNA reads TGTGCCAGCAGCTTATCGCTGGGGTCGTACAATGAGCAGTTCTTC. Protein product: CASSLSLGSYNEQFF.

The V call is TRBV7-9, the J call TRBJ2-5; 9 bases map to TRBD1. Germline V gene sequence: CDR1 SEHNR, CDR2 FQNEAQ (reference sequence). V shed 3 bases, J shed 5 bases, and the junction held 10 bases outside the gene matches. This CDR3 contains 16 residues. CDR3 sequence (DNA): TGTGCCAGCAGCTTCCATAAGGACAGGGGAGGTGAGACCCAGTACTTC. It translates to CASSFHKDRGGETQYF.

This chain links TRBV20-1 with TRBJ1-2; no reliable D call. Trimming took 1 base from V and 4 from J, leaving 7 bases between them. This CDR3 spans 12 amino acids. Germline values: CDR1 DFQATT, CDR2 SNEGSKA (reference sequence). CDR3 amino acids: CSARAQFYGYTF. The CDR3 DNA reads TGCAGTGCTAGAGCTCAATTCTATGGCTACACCTTC.